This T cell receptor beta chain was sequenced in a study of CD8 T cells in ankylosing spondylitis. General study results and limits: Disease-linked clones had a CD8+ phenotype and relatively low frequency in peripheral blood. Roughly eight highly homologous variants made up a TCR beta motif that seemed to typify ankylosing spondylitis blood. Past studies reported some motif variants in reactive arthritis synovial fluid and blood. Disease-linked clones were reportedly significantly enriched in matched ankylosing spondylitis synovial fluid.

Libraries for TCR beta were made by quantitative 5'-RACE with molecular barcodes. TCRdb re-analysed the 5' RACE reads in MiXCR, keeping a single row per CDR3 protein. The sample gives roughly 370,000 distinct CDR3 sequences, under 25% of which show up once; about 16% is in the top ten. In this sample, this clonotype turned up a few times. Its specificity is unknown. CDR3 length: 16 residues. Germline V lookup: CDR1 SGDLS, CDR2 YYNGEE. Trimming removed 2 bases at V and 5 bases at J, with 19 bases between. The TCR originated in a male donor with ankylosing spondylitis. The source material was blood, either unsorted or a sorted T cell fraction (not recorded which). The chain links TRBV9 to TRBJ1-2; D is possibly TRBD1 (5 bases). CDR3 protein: CASSVQGWDFTYGYTF. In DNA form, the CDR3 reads TGTGCCAGCAGCGTGCAGGGTTGGGACTTTACGTATGGCTACACCTTC.